Sequencing of this T cell receptor (beta chain) was carried out in a study of T cells expressing NK-cell markers (dated by TCRdb to the early 2020s). Regarding the study in general: TCR beta-chain repertoires were profiled in sorted CD3+CD56+NKG2C+, CD3+CD56+NKG2C- and CD3+CD56-NKG2C+ T-cell subsets from seven or eight donors. All eight donors whose samples were sequenced were randomly selected healthy volunteers, three of them men and five women. Libraries were sequenced as 2 x 150 bp reads on Illumina HiSeq 2000/2500, MiSeq or NextSeq. Among the eight sequenced donors, seven were HCMV-seropositive and one was HCMV-seronegative.

Via the germline V gene (reference sequence), CDR1 is DFQATT and CDR2 SNEGSKA. From cysteine to phenylalanine, the CDR3 is 12 amino acids long. No DNA sequence is on record. With regard to this clonotype: Its antigen specificity is not known.

Findings and caveats that apply to the study as a whole: For six donors, the dominant CD3+CD56+NKG2C+ clonotypes were among the top 10 CD8+ clonotypes and accounted for 1.0-7.0% of CD8+ T cells. Those dominant clonotypes were again the most abundant among CD3+CD56-NKG2C+ cells in a handful of donors, at about 25-65%. It remained unclear whether the expanded NKG2C-expressing T cell clones were specific for HCMV antigens.

Sequencing was performed on an Illumina HiSeq 2000. TCR beta cDNA libraries were made by 5'RACE template switching that added a universal primer site and unique molecular identifiers. cDNA synthesis was primed from the TCR beta constant segment and was followed by two successive PCR amplification steps. Regarding the original processing steps: MIGEC was used to demultiplex reads and group the reads by UMI, and MiTCR was used to assemble and quantify clonotypes. To exclude erroneous sequences, only TCR cDNA sequences supported by at least two reads were retained. The tcR package was used for downstream repertoire analysis, and clonotypes were matched across fractions by CDR3 nucleotide sequence plus V segment. VDJmatch was used to annotate antigen specificity against VDJdb, with one amino acid substitution in CDR3 permitted. Each entry corresponds to one CDR3 protein sequence from reads that TCRdb reprocessed, and DNA is not given. The V and J calls and clone size come from TCRdb's table, not from the authors' own analysis. The sample's own table lists fewer than 550,000 distinct CDR3 sequences. Roughly 1.4% of the sample lies in the top ten.

To determine HCMV serostatus, a commercial ELISA kit was used to detect HCMV-specific IgG in serum. Peripheral blood mononuclear cells were isolated from blood by Ficoll density gradient centrifugation. The rearrangement combines TRBV20-1 with TRBJ1-1; TCRdb gives TRBD1 as the D gene, but with no DNA this cannot be confirmed. The sequence was obtained from a woman aged 50 to 60 in good health. Donor details come from another sample of the same person, matched by shared clones. The material sequenced was blood T cells: a sorted CD56 or NKG2C T cell subset, CD4+ or CD8+ T cells, or bulk PBMC T cells (not recorded which). The CDR3 loop reads CSAPKGQSEAFF.